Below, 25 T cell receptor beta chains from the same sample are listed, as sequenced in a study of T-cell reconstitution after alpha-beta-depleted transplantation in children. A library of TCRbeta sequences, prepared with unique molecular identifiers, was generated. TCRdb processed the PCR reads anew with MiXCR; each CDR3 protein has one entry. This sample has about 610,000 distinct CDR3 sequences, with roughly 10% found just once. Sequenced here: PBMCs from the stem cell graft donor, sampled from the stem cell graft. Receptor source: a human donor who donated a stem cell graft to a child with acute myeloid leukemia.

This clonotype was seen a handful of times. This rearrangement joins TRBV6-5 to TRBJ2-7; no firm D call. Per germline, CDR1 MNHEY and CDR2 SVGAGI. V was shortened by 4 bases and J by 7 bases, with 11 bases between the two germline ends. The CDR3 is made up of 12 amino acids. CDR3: CASSSTKGEQYF. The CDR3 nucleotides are TGTGCCAGCAGTTCTACCAAAGGGGAGCAGTACTTC.

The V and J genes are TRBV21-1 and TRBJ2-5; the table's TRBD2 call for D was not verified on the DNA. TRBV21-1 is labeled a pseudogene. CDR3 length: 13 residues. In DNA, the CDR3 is TGTGCCAGCAGCAAAGGAGGGTATAGCGCCCAGTACTTC. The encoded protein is CASSKGGYSAQYF.

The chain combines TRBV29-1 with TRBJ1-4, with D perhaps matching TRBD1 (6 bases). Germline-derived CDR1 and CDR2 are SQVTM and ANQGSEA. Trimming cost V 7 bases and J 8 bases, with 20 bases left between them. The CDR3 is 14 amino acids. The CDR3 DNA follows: TGCAGCGCTATACCCGGGACATCCAAGGAAAAACTGTTTTTT. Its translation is CSAIPGTSKEKLFF.

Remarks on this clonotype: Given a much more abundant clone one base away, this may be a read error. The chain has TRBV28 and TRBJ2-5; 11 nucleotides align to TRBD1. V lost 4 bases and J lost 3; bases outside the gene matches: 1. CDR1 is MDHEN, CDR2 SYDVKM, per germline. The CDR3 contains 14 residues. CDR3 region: CASSWTGGKETQYF. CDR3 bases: TGTGCCAGCAGTTGGACAGGGGGCAAAGAGACCCAGTACTTC.

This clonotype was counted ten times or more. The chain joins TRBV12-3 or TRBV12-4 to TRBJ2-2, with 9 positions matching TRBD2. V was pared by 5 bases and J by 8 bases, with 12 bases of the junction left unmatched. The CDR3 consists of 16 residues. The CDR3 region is CASSAGTSSTRGELFF. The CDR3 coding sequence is TGTGCCAGCAGTGCCGGGACTAGCAGCACGAGGGGGGAGCTGTTTTTT.

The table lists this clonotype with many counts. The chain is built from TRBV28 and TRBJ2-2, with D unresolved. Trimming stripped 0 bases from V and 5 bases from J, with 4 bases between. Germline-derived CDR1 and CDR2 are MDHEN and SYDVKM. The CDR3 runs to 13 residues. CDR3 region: CASSLWGTGELFF. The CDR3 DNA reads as TGTGCCAGCAGTTTATGGGGGACCGGGGAGCTGTTTTTT.

The CDR3 sequence is CASSWDRDYNEQFF. The CDR3 DNA is TGTGCCAGCAGCTGGGACAGGGACTACAATGAGCAGTTCTTC. This chain links TRBV7-2 with TRBJ2-1, with 9 bases lining up with TRBD1. This CDR3 region has 14 residues. After removal of 4 bases from V and 3 bases from J, the junction contained 1 base not matched to a gene. Germline V gene lookup returns CDR1 SGHTA and CDR2 FQGNSA.

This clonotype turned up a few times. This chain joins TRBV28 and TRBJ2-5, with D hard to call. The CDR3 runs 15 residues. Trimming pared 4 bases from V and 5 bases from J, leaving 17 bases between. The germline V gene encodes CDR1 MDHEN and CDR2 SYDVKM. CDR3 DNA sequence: TGTGCCAGCAGTTCGGGCCCGGTTGTTCAGGAGACCCAGTACTTC. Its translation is CASSSGPVVQETQYF.

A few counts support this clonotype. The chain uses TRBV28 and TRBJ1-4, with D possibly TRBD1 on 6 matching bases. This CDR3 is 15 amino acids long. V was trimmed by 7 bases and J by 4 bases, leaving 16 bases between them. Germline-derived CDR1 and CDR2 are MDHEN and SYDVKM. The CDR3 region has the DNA TGTGCCAGCACCCAGGCGGGGGGCGGTAATGAAAAACTGTTTTTT. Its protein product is CASTQAGGGNEKLFF.

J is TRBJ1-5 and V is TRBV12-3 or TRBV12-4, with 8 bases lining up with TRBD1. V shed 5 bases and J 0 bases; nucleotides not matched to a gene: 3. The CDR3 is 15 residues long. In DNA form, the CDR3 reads TGTGCCAGCAGTCCCACAGGGGGTAGCAATCAGCCCCAGCATTTT. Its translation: CASSPTGGSNQPQHF.

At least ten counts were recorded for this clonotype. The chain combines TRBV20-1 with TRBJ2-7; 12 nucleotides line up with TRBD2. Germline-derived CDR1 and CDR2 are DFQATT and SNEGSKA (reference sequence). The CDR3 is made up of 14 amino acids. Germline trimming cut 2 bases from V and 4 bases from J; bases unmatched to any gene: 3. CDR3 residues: CSARSTSGSYEQYF. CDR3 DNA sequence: TGCAGTGCTAGATCGACTAGCGGGAGTTACGAGCAGTACTTC.

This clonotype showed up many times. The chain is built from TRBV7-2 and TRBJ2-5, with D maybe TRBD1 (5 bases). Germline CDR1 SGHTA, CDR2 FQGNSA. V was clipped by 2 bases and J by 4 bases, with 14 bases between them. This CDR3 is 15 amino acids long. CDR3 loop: CASSLIARGAETQYF. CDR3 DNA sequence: TGTGCCAGCAGCTTAATAGCAAGGGGTGCAGAGACCCAGTACTTC.

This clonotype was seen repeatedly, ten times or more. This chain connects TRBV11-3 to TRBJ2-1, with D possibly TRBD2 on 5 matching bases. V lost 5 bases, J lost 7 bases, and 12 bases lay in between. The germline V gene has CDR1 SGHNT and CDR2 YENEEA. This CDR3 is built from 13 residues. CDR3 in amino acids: CASSAILGNEQFF. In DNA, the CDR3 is TGTGCCAGCAGCGCCATACTAGGGAATGAGCAGTTCTTC.

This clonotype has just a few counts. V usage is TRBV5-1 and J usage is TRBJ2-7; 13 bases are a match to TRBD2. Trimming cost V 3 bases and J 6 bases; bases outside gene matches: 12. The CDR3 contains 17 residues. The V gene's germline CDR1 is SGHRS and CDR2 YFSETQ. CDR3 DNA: TGCGCCAGCAGCTCCTCCGGGACTAGCGGGACCCCCGGCGAGCAGTACTTC. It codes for CASSSSGTSGTPGEQYF.

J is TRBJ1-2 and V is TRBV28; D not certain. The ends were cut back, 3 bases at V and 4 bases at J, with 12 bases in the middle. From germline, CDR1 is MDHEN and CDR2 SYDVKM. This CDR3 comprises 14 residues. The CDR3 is CASSFGTSSYGYTF. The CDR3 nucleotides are TGTGCCAGCAGTTTCGGAACCTCTAGCTATGGCTACACCTTC.

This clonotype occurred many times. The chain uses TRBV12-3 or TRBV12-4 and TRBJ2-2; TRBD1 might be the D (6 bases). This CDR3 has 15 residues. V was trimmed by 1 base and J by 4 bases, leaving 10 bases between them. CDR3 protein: CASSLDRVGTGELFF. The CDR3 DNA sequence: TGTGCCAGCAGTTTAGACAGGGTGGGCACCGGGGAGCTGTTTTTT.

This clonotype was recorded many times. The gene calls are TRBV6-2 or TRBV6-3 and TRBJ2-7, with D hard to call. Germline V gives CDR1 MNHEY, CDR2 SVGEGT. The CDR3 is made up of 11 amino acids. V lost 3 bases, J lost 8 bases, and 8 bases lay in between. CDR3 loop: CASSYSSKQYF. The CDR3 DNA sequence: TGTGCCAGCAGTTATTCCAGTAAGCAGTACTTC.

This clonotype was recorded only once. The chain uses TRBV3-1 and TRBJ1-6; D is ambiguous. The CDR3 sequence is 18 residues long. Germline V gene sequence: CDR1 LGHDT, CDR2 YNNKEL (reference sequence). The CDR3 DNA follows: TGTACCTGCTGTTTCCCTAAAAGTGGGAGCTCCTATAATTCACCCCTCCACTTT. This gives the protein CTCCFPKSGSSYNSPLHF.

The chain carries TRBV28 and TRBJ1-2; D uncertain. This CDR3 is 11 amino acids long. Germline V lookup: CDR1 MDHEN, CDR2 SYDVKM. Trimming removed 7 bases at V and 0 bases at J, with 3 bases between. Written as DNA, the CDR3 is TGTGCCAGCATATCTAACTATGGCTACACCTTC. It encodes CASISNYGYTF.

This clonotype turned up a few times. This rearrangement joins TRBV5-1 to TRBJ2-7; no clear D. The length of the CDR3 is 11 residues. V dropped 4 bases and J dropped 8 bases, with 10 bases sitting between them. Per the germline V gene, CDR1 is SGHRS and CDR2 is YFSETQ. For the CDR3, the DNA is TGCGCCAGCAGCCAAAACCTGCAGCAGTACTTC. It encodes CASSQNLQQYF.

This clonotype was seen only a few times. The CDR3 sequence is CASSSYRDGNSPLHF. The CDR3 nucleotides read TGTGCCAGCAGTTCGTACCGGGACGGAAATTCACCCCTCCACTTT. The chain combines TRBV7-2 with TRBJ1-6; D might be TRBD1 (5 bases). The CDR3 covers 15 residues. Trimming took 6 bases from V and 7 from J, leaving 16 bases between them. CDR1 and CDR2 from the germline V gene are SGHTA and FQGNSA.

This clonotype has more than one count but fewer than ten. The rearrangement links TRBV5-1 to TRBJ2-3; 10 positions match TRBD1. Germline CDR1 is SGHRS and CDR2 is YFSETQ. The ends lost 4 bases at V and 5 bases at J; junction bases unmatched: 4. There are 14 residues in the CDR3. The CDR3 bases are TGCGCCAGCAGCGTAAGGGACAGGGGAGATACGCAGTATTTT. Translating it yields CASSVRDRGDTQYF.

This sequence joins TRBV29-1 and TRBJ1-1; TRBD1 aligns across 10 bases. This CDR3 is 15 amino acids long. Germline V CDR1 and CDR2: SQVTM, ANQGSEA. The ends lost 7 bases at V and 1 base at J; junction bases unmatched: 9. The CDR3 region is CSATQRTGGNTEAFF. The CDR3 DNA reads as TGCAGCGCCACGCAGCGGACAGGGGGGAACACTGAAGCTTTCTTT.

CDR3 bases: TGCAGCGTTGGGGCAGGTAAAGCTTTCTTT. Protein product: CSVGAGKAFF. The rearrangement joins TRBV29-1 to TRBJ1-1; no reliable D call. V lost 4 bases to trimming and J lost 9 bases, with 9 bases between them. Germline CDR1 SQVTM, CDR2 ANQGSEA. This CDR3 has 10 amino acids.

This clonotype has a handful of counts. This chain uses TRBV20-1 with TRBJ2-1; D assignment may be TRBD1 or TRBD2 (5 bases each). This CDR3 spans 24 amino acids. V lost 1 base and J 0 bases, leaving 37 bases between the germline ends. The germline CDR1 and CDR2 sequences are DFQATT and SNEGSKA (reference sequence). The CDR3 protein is CSARVPKGQGGPSLPHHSYNEQFF. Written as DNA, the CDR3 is TGCAGTGCTAGAGTCCCCAAGGGCCAGGGTGGGCCTAGCCTCCCCCATCACTCCTACAATGAGCAGTTCTTC.